This TCR beta chain derives from a study of T cell responses to AZD1222 COVID-19 vaccine (TCRdb year 2021). Background on the whole study: A total of approximately 230 trial participants underwent TCR sequencing, of whom around 200 received two doses of AZD1222 and approximately 25 received two doses of the MenACWY control vaccine. Trial participants were enrolled into age subgroups of 18-55, 56-69 and 70-plus years, which contained approximately 150, 30 and 60 TCR-sequenced participants, respectively. What the work shows at the level of the full study, not this receptor alone: After two AZD1222 doses, spike-specific TCR breadth and depth were significantly higher than at day 0 and than in MenACWY recipients. Conclusions about previously exposed vaccinees are limited, since just five to seven AZD1222 recipients were seropositive for SARS-CoV-2 at baseline. Vaccine-associated CD4 TCRs spanned the whole spike protein, with dominant responses in regions 160-218 and 743-854. The 56-69-year group was small, and its depth increase did not reach significance, likely because of low power. Nearly half of unique spike-specific TCRs reportedly recognized epitopes outside regions mutated in the B.1.351 and B.1.1.7 variants. Most participants were white British and females outnumbered males, and the authors suggested that clonal diversity may have been underestimated. Because no samples from the day 14 peak response were available, repertoires could be characterized only after the peak T cell response.

Trimming leaves V shorter by 6 bases and J shorter by 2 bases, with the junction holding 6 bases beyond the gene matches. The CDR3 numbers 14 residues from cysteine through phenylalanine. Kept here is only the CDR3 DNA, which spans 42 bases and is read in frame from base 1. Per the germline V gene, KGHSH is the CDR1 and LQKENI is the CDR2. Worth noting for this clone: No antigen is known for it. No quality values exist for individual bases; no much larger clone is one base distant.

The CDR3 regions of human TCRbeta chains were subjected to immunosequencing. The study's own analysis went as follows. TCRs in the repertoires were matched against a reference library of SARS-CoV-2-specific TCRs that had been generated with the MIRA antigen-specificity platform. Breadth meant the fraction of unique TCRs that were SARS-CoV-2-associated, whereas depth meant the fraction of total T cells that were SARS-CoV-2-associated. Each spike-specific TCR was assigned to its reactive spike region and to a CD4 or CD8 class using the MIRA data. Log10-transformed breadth and depth values were compared by one-way ANOVA with Sidak's multiple comparisons tests. In TCRdb, the immuneACCESS table is reduced to in-frame sequences with V and J assigned. These tables do not hold every clone; where another copy was compared, an unresolved V gene accounts for under half, and the others remain unexplained. Clone size and the V and J calls come from that table; the DNA yielded D and trimming. The sample table holds 100,000 to 150,000 clones, of which more than 65% were seen once. The biggest ten clones account for roughly a quarter of the sample.

Explained via the paper, the time point label denotes: about 28 days (+/-7) after the second vaccine dose. Because spike-specific TCR depth and breadth did not differ between the two schedules, AZD1222 recipients who got a second dose at roughly 4 weeks were pooled with those who got a second dose at roughly 12 weeks. Vaccinee samples were obtained from the UK trials COV001 and COV002, which included a single-blind randomized controlled phase 2/3 trial of AZD1222 (ChAdOx1 nCoV-19) in healthy adults. For TCRbeta chain sequencing, PBMC samples from trial participants were taken at day 0 and at day 28 after the second dose.

Rearrangement joined TRBV18 to TRBJ2-7; 8 bases in the middle match TRBD2. The sequence was obtained from an adult who received the AZD1222 COVID-19 vaccine. Specimen: peripheral blood, collected 28 days after the second AZD1222 dose. The CDR3 is CASSAGLVTYEQYF. The nucleotide sequence is TGTGCCAGCTCCGCGGGACTAGTCACCTACGAGCAGTACTTC. Outside the CDR3, residues come from the reference TRBV18 and TRBJ2-7 proteins, so the full variable domain is: NAGVMQNPRHLVRRRGQEARLRCSPMKGHSHVYWYRQLPEEGLKFMVYLQKENIIDESGMPKERFSAEFPKEGPSILRIQQVVRGDSAAYFCASSAGLVTYEQYFGPGTRLTVT.